Listed below are T cell receptor beta chains from one sample, sequenced in a study of vaccination effects on CD4 cells after COVID-19. Clones were read by immunoSEQ multiplex PCR, and TCRdb kept only the in-frame ones, dropping some. The sample holds around 69,000 clones, roughly 81% seen once. Antigens for these TCRs are unknown. Sequenced here: CD4+ T cells from PBMCs cultured with HCoV-229E spike peptides, sampled after COVID-19 vaccination. The receptor source for this set is a human donor who received a COVID-19 vaccine. The CDR3 runs from the conserved cysteine through the conserved F or W. Each record gives: V gene, J gene, D gene, clone size, CDR3 protein, CDR3 DNA. A D gene is named only where the DNA matches it firmly. Clone size is given for some rows only: seen once, a few or many times, or a class if the clone is expanded.

TRBV6-5,TRBJ1-4,NA,NA,CASSQLRARVEKLFF,TGTGCCAGCAGTCAGCTGAGGGCCCGTGTTGAAAAACTGTTTTTT
TRBV30,TRBJ1-5,NA,NA,CAWTPGPVAQPQHF,TGTGCCTGGACGCCGGGTCCGGTCGCCCAGCCCCAGCATTTT
TRBV27,TRBJ2-3,TRBD2,NA,CASTPLAGLGDTQYF,TGTGCCAGCACCCCTCTAGCGGGGTTGGGAGATACGCAGTATTTT
TRBV2,TRBJ2-1,NA,few,CASRRQGLNEQFF,TGTGCCAGCAGGAGGCAGGGACTGAATGAGCAGTTCTTC
TRBV4-1,TRBJ1-3,NA,NA,CASSQGRAGTGNTIYF,TGCGCCAGCAGCCAAGGACGGGCAGGCACGGGAAACACCATATATTTT
TRBV18,TRBJ2-4,NA,NA,CASSPRSVRGEKNIQYF,TGTGCCAGCTCACCACGTTCCGTCCGGGGAGAGAAAAACATTCAGTACTTC
TRBV3-1/TRBV3-2,TRBJ1-2,NA,NA,CASSNGRANYGYTF,TGTGCCAGTAGCAACGGCAGGGCTAACTATGGCTACACCTTC
TRBV5-5,TRBJ2-3,NA,NA,CASSLNLGSTDTQYF,TGTGCCAGCAGCTTAAACCTGGGTAGCACAGATACGCAGTATTTT
TRBV7-2,TRBJ1-1,NA,NA,CASSLLRGANTEAFF,TGTGCCAGCAGCTTACTTCGGGGGGCGAACACTGAAGCTTTCTTT
TRBV4-3,TRBJ2-5,TRBD2,NA,CASSPTSSQETQYF,TGCGCCAGCAGCCCGACTAGCAGCCAAGAGACCCAGTACTTC
TRBV9,TRBJ1-1,NA,NA,CASSGQLNTEAFF,TGTGCCAGCAGCGGCCAGCTGAACACTGAAGCTTTCTTT
TRBV6-5,TRBJ1-6,NA,NA,CASSRQSYNSPLHF,TGTGCCAGCTCTCGACAGTCCTATAATTCACCCCTCCACTTT
TRBV15,TRBJ1-1,NA,NA,CATSRLMNTEAFF,TGTGCCACCAGCAGACTGATGAACACTGAAGCTTTCTTT
TRBV2,TRBJ2-5,TRBD1,NA,CASGAGGETQYF,TGTGCCAGCGGGGCAGGGGGAGAGACCCAGTACTTC
TRBV5-1,TRBJ2-3,NA,NA,CASSLAGAGGYLTDTQYF,TGCGCCAGCAGCTTGGCCGGGGCAGGAGGATACCTCACAGATACGCAGTATTTT
TRBV2,TRBJ1-3,NA,NA,CASSAPGFSGNTIYF,TGTGCCAGCAGTGCCCCGGGATTCTCTGGAAACACCATATATTTT
TRBV9,TRBJ1-4,NA,NA,CASSRGWANEKLFF,TGTGCCAGCAGCAGGGGCTGGGCTAATGAAAAACTGTTTTTT
TRBV5-1,TRBJ2-5,TRBD1,NA,CASSPRTGRYETQYF,TGCGCCAGCAGCCCACGGACAGGGAGGTATGAGACCCAGTACTTC
TRBV19,TRBJ2-5,NA,NA,CASSPMGGTQYF,TGTGCCAGTAGTCCTATGGGGGGGACCCAGTACTTC
TRBV25-1,TRBJ2-5,NA,NA,CASRGAGSVWETQYF,TGTGCCAGCAGGGGGGCAGGGTCGGTCTGGGAGACCCAGTACTTC
TRBV7-9,TRBJ1-2,TRBD1,once,CASSSGTGAIYGYTF,TGTGCCAGCAGCTCCGGGACAGGGGCCATCTATGGCTACACCTTC
TRBV5-1,TRBJ1-2,NA,NA,CASSLEKNYGYTF,TGCGCCAGCAGCTTAGAAAAAAACTATGGCTACACCTTC